The clone carrying this TCR beta chain came up a few times. The data derive from a study of early T cells in non-severe SARS-CoV-2 infection. Overall study context: Unsorted whole blood bulk RNA was sequenced, with unpaired chains.

V dropped 6 bases and J dropped 5 bases, with 10 bases sitting between them. The CDR3 covers 13 residues. Germline CDR1 reads LGHDT; CDR2 reads YNNKEL (reference sequence). One entry per CDR3 protein results from TCRdb running MiXCR on the 5' RACE reads. Of tens of thousands of distinct CDR3 sequences listed, around 5.2% are singletons. The chain carries TRBV3-1 and TRBJ2-2; TRBD1 or TRBD2 may be the D gene (5 bases each). This TCR was sampled from an adult who was a healthcare worker with PCR-confirmed SARS-CoV-2 infection or an uninfected control (not recorded which). The source material was whole blood. CDR3 nucleotides: TGTGCCAGCAGGCGAGGGGTGACCGGGGAGCTGTTTTTT. This codes for CASRRGVTGELFF.